These 20 T cell receptor beta chains were sequenced from one sample in a study of T-cell memory formation after mild COVID-19. In TCRdb, the 5' RACE reads were re-called with MiXCR into one record per CDR3 protein. This sample has hundreds of thousands of distinct CDR3 sequences, with roughly 15% found just once. Input material: PBMCs or a T cell subset sorted from them (not recorded which). The receptors derive from an adult woman who had mild COVID-19 (a few samples of this study predate the infection). Cell type and time point are not known.

The gene calls are TRBV5-5 and TRBJ1-5; the match to TRBD1 covers 7 bases. The CDR3 runs to 15 residues. Germline V lookup: CDR1 SGHKS, CDR2 YYEKEE (reference sequence). V lost 4 bases and J lost 5; bases outside the gene matches: 9. CDR3 bases: TGTGCCAGCAGCGATGGAGGGGGCCGGTATCAGCCCCAGCATTTT. Translating gives CASSDGGGRYQPQHF.

This chain links TRBV29-1 with TRBJ2-3; 11 nucleotides line up with TRBD2. After removal of 4 bases from V and 0 bases from J, the junction contained 3 bases not matched to a gene. The CDR3 runs to 15 residues. CDR1 is SQVTM, CDR2 ANQGSEA, per germline. The CDR3 DNA sequence: TGCAGCGTTGCGACTAGCGGGGTTAGCACAGATACGCAGTATTTT. Its translation: CSVATSGVSTDTQYF.

V is TRBV4-3 and J is TRBJ2-1; a possible D gene is TRBD2 (5 bases). The CDR3 has 16 residues. V lost 4 bases, J lost 2 bases, and 15 bases lay in between. CDR1 and CDR2 from the germline V gene are LGHNA and YSLEER. CDR3 amino acids: CASSPTPGSTYNEQFF. The CDR3, as DNA: TGCGCCAGCAGCCCCACCCCGGGATCCACCTACAATGAGCAGTTCTTC.

This chain joins TRBV21-1 and TRBJ1-2; TRBD1 was called by the table and not checked on the DNA. TRBV21-1 is reported as a pseudogene. The CDR3 contains 16 residues. Written as DNA, the CDR3 is TGTGCCAGCAGCAAAACCAGAGGACAGGTTCTCTATGGCTACACCTTC. This codes for CASSKTRGQVLYGYTF.

J is TRBJ1-1 and V is TRBV29-1; 9 positions match TRBD1. CDR1 is SQVTM and CDR2 is ANQGSEA in the germline V gene. There are 12 residues in the CDR3. Trimming at V came to 7 bases and at J to 5 bases, leaving 5 bases not matched to a gene. In DNA, the CDR3 is TGCAGCGGGGGGACAGGGAATACTGAAGCTTTCTTT. As protein: CSGGTGNTEAFF.

The chain's CDR3 is CATSSAGTSSYNEQFF. The CDR3 region has the DNA TGTGCCACCAGTAGCGCCGGGACGAGCTCCTACAATGAGCAGTTCTTC. The chain carries TRBV24-1 and TRBJ2-1, with D perhaps matching TRBD1 or TRBD2 (5 bases each). CDR1 and CDR2 (germline): KGHDR, SFDVKD. V was clipped by 6 bases and J by 0 bases, with 14 bases between them. The CDR3 extends over 16 amino acids.

The chain combines TRBV6-6 with TRBJ1-6; D perhaps matches TRBD1 (5 bases). Germline CDR1 reads MNHNY; CDR2 reads SVGAGI (reference sequence). The germline V and J ends were trimmed by 0 bases and 5 bases, with 8 bases remaining between them. This CDR3 spans 15 amino acids. The CDR3 loop reads CASSYSGRNNSPLHF. CDR3 nucleotide sequence: TGTGCCAGCAGTTACTCGGGACGGAATAATTCACCCCTCCACTTT.

This clonotype occurred a few times. The chain recombines TRBV4-2 with TRBJ2-7, with D perhaps matching TRBD2 (6 bases). Germline values: CDR1 LGHNA, CDR2 YNFKEQ. The CDR3 is 15 residues long. V dropped 1 base and J dropped 0 bases, with 10 bases sitting between them. The CDR3 reads CASSQGRGSSYEQYF. CDR3 nucleotide sequence: TGTGCCAGCAGCCAAGGACGGGGGAGCTCCTACGAGCAGTACTTC.

The chain employs TRBV6-5 and TRBJ1-3, with D possibly TRBD1 on 5 matching bases. V was shortened by 8 bases and J by 2 bases, with 7 bases between the two germline ends. Germline-derived CDR1 and CDR2 are MNHEY and SVGAGI. This CDR3 is 12 amino acids long. The CDR3 is CASQGPGNTIYF. The CDR3 DNA sequence: TGTGCCAGCCAGGGACCTGGAAACACCATATATTTT.

This clonotype was recorded a few times. The gene calls are TRBV7-9 and TRBJ2-7; 7 bases align to TRBD2. This CDR3 has 14 residues. V gave up 3 bases and J gave up 7 bases; unmatched junction bases: 9. Per germline, CDR1 SEHNR and CDR2 FQNEAQ (reference sequence). Here the CDR3 DNA reads TGTGCCAGCAGCTTGGGGGGGGGACCGGTGGAGCAGTACTTC. This gives the protein CASSLGGGPVEQYF.

This clonotype turned up a few times. The chain couples TRBV7-8 to TRBJ1-2; TRBD1 matches 7 bases. The CDR3 extends over 14 amino acids. Losses at the gene ends were 4 bases for V and 2 bases for J; bases not matched to a gene: 4. CDR1 and CDR2 (germline): SGHVS, FQNEAQ. CDR3 protein: CASSSIQGNYGYTF. As DNA, the CDR3 is TGTGCCAGCAGCTCGATACAGGGGAACTATGGCTACACCTTC. The full variable domain, with the rest looked up from reference TRBV7-8 and TRBJ1-2, is GAGVSQSPRYKVAKRGQDVALRCDPISGHVSLFWYQQALGQGPEFLTYFQNEAQLDKSGLPSDRFFAERPEGSVSTLKIQRTQQEDSAVYLCASSSIQGNYGYTFGSGTRLTVV.

The chain uses TRBV5-6 and TRBJ2-4; TRBD2 agrees at 7 bases. This CDR3 spans 14 amino acids. Germline CDR1 reads SGHDT; CDR2 reads YYEEEE. V lost 0 bases to trimming and J lost 9 bases; unmatched junction nucleotides: 6. The CDR3 DNA reads as TGTGCCAGCAGCTTGGGGCAGGGCGGGAGCATTCAGTACTTC. Translated: CASSLGQGGSIQYF. The full variable domain, in which reference TRBV5-6 and TRBJ2-4 provide the parts outside the CDR3, is DAGVTQSPTHLIKTRGQQVTLRCSPKSGHDTVSWYQQALGQGPQFIFQYYEEEERQRGNFPDRFSGHQFPNYSSELNVNALLLGDSALYLCASSLGQGGSIQYFGAGTRLSVL.

The genes are TRBV12-3 or TRBV12-4 and TRBJ2-7; TRBD2 agrees at 10 bases. This CDR3 spans 16 amino acids. V was pared by 2 bases and J by 6 bases, with 10 bases of the junction left unmatched. The CDR3 DNA sequence: TGTGCCAGCAGTTTACAGCGGGGGGGCCGGGGTGGCGAGCAGTACTTC. Its translation is CASSLQRGGRGGEQYF.

This clonotype was seen a few times. The J gene is TRBJ1-2, the V gene TRBV27; 8 positions agree with TRBD1. This CDR3 comprises 14 residues. The V gene end was trimmed by 6 bases and the J gene end by 7 bases; junction bases not matched to a gene: 10. Germline CDR1 and CDR2: MNHEY and SMNVEV (reference sequence). CDR3 bases: TGTGCCAGCAGGCGGACAGGGACAGTACCTGGCTACACCTTC. Translating it yields CASRRTGTVPGYTF.

This clonotype has more than one count but fewer than ten. This chain joins TRBV9 and TRBJ2-3; D is possibly TRBD1 or TRBD2 (5 bases each). The germline V gene encodes CDR1 SGDLS and CDR2 YYNGEE. Deletions cut 4 bases from V and 10 bases from J, with 16 bases between. The CDR3 extends over 13 amino acids. CDR3 protein: CASSPMQLGAQYF. CDR3 bases: TGTGCCAGCAGCCCGATGCAACTAGGGGCGCAGTATTTT.

This clonotype was picked up a small number of times. V is TRBV20-1 and J is TRBJ1-1; possibly TRBD1 for D (5 bases). With 2 bases removed from V and 4 bases from J, the gap between germline ends came to 14 bases. The CDR3 sequence is 14 residues long. Germline lookup yields CDR1 DFQATT and CDR2 SNEGSKA (reference sequence). This CDR3 is CSARKRGEGTEAFF. CDR3 nucleotide sequence: TGCAGTGCTAGAAAACGGGGGGAGGGCACTGAAGCTTTCTTT.

V gene TRBV19 combines with J gene TRBJ2-2, with 7 bases identical to TRBD1. V was pared by 6 bases and J by 3 bases, with 4 bases of the junction left unmatched. Per the germline V gene, CDR1 is LNHDA and CDR2 is SQIVND (reference sequence). The CDR3 has 14 residues. The CDR3 DNA is TGTGCCAGTAGGAATACAGGGGACACCGGGGAGCTGTTTTTT. This encodes CASRNTGDTGELFF.

V gene TRBV15 combines with J gene TRBJ1-5, with D perhaps matching TRBD1 (5 bases). The germline gives CDR1 LNHNV, CDR2 YYDKDF (reference sequence). Trimming left V 0 bases short and J 9 bases short, with 9 bases between. CDR3 length: 13 amino acids. CDR3 in DNA: TGTGCCACCAGCAGAGAGAAGGGGATGCCCCAGCATTTT. Amino acid sequence: CATSREKGMPQHF.

The rearrangement links TRBV24-1 to TRBJ2-1, with 10 positions matching TRBD2. This CDR3 is built from 16 residues. V lost 3 bases, J lost 5 bases, and 6 bases stayed unmatched. Germline lookup yields CDR1 KGHDR and CDR2 SFDVKD. CDR3 loop: CATSDPAGGTHNEQFF. Here the CDR3 DNA reads TGTGCCACCAGTGATCCAGCGGGAGGGACGCACAATGAGCAGTTCTTC.

The genes are TRBV5-1 and TRBJ2-7; 8 bases are a match to TRBD2. V was pared by 4 bases and J by 6 bases, with 6 bases of the junction left unmatched. Per germline, CDR1 SGHRS and CDR2 YFSETQ. CDR3 length equals 13 residues. CDR3 nucleotides: TGCGCCAGCAGCCGGGAGGGCGGGGTCGAGCAGTACTTC. Translating it yields CASSREGGVEQYF.